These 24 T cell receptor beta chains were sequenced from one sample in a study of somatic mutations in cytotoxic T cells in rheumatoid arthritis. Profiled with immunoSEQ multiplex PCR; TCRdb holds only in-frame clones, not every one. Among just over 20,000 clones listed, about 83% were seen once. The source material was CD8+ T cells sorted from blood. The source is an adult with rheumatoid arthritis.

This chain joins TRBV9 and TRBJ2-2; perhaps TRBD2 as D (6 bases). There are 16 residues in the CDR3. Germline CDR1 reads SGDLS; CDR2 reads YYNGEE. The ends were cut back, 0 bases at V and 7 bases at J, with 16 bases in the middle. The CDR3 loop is CASSVGPPRTNGELFF. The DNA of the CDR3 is TGTGCCAGCAGCGTAGGCCCCCCCCGGACTAACGGGGAGCTGTTTTTT.

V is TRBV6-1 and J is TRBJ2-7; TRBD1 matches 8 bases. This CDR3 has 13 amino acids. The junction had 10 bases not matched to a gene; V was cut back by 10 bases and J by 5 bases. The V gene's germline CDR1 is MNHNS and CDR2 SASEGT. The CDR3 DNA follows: TGTGCCATCTTGTTGGGACAGGAGAACGAGCAGTACTTC. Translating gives CAILLGQENEQYF.

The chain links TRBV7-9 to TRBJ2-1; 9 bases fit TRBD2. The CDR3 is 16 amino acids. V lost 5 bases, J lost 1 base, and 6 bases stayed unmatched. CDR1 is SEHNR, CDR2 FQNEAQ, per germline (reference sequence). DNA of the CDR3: TGTGCCAGCAGCCCCCCTAGCGGGGAGTCCTACAATGAGCAGTTCTTC. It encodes CASSPPSGESYNEQFF.

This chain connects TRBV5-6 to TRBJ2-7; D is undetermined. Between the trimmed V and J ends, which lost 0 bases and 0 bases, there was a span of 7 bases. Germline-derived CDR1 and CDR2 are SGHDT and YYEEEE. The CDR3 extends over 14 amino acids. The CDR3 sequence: CASSLGQSSYEQYF. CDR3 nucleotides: TGTGCCAGCAGCTTGGGTCAGAGCTCCTACGAGCAGTACTTC. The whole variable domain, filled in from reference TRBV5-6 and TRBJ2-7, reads DAGVTQSPTHLIKTRGQQVTLRCSPKSGHDTVSWYQQALGQGPQFIFQYYEEEERQRGNFPDRFSGHQFPNYSSELNVNALLLGDSALYLCASSLGQSSYEQYFGPGTRLTVT.

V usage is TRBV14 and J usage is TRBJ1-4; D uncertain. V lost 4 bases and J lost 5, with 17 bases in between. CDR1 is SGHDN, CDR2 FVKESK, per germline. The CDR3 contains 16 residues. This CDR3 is CASSLRGERANEKLFF. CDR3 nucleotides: TGTGCCAGCAGCCTCCGCGGGGAGAGGGCGAATGAAAAACTGTTTTTT.

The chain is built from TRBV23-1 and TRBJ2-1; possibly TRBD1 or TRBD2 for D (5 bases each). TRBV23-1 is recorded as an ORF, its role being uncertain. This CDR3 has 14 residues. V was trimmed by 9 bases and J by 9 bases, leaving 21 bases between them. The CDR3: CARPPPGPPPEQFF. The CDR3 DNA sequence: TGCGCCAGGCCCCCCCCGGGACCCCCTCCTGAGCAGTTCTTC.

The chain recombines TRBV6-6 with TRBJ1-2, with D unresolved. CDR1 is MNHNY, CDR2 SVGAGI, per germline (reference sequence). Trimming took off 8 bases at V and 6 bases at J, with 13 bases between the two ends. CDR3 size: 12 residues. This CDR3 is CASGVGSDGYTF. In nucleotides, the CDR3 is TGTGCCAGCGGGGTGGGAAGTGATGGCTACACCTTC.

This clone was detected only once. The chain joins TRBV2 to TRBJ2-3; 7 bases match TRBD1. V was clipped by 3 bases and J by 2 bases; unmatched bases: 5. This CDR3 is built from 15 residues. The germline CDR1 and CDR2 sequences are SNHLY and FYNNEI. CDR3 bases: TGTGCCAGCAGTGAGGTGACAGGGATCACAGATACGCAGTATTTT. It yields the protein CASSEVTGITDTQYF. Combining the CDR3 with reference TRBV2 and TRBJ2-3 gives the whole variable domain EPEVTQTPSHQVTQMGQEVILRCVPISNHLYFYWYRQILGQKVEFLVSFYNNEISEKSEIFDDQFSVERPDGSNFTLKIRSTKLEDSAMYFCASSEVTGITDTQYFGPGTRLTVL.

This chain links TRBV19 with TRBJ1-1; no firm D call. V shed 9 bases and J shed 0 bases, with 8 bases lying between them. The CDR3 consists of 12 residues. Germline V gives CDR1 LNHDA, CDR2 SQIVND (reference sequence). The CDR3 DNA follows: TGTGCCAGCGGGGTTCTGAACACTGAAGCTTTCTTT. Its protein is CASGVLNTEAFF.

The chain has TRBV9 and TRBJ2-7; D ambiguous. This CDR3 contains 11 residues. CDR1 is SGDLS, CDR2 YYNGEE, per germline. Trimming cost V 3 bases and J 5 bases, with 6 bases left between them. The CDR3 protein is CASSGENEQYF. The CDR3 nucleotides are TGTGCCAGCAGCGGGGAAAACGAGCAGTACTTC.

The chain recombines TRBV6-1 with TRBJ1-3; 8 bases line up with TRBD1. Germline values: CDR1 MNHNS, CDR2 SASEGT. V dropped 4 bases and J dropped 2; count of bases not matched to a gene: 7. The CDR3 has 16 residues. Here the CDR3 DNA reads TGTGCCAGCAGTGGAGACAGGGGAGAGACTGGAAACACCATATATTTT. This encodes CASSGDRGETGNTIYF.

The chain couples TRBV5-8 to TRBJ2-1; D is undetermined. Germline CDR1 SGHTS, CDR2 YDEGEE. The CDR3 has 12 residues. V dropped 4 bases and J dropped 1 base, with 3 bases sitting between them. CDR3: CASSLSYNEQFF. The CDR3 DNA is TGTGCCAGCAGCCTTTCCTACAATGAGCAGTTCTTC.

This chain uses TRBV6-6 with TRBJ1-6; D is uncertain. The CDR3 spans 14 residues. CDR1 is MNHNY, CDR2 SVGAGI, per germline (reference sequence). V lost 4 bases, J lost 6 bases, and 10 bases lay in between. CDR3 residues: CASSSDGVNSPLHF. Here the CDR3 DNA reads TGTGCCAGCAGTTCGGACGGAGTTAATTCACCCCTCCACTTT.

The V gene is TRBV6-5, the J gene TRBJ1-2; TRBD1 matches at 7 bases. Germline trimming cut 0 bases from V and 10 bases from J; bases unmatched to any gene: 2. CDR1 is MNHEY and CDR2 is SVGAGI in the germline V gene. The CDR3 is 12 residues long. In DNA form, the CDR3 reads TGTGCCAGCAGTTACTCGGGACAGATCTACACCTTC. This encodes CASSYSGQIYTF.

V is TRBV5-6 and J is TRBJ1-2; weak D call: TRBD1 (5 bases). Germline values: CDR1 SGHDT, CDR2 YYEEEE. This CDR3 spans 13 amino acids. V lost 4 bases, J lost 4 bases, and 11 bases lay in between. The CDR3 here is CASSPQTVYGYTF. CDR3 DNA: TGTGCCAGCAGCCCGCAGACAGTCTATGGCTACACCTTC.

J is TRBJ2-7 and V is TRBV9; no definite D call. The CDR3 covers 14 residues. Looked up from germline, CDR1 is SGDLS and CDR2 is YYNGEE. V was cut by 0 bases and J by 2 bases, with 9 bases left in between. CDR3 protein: CASSVGASAYEQYF. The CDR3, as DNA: TGTGCCAGCAGCGTAGGAGCCTCAGCCTACGAGCAGTACTTC.

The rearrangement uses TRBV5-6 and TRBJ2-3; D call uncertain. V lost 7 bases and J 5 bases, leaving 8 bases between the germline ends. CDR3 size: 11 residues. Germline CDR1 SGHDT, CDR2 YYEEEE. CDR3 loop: CASSVGDTQYF. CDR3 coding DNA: TGTGCCAGCTCAGTAGGAGATACGCAGTATTTT.

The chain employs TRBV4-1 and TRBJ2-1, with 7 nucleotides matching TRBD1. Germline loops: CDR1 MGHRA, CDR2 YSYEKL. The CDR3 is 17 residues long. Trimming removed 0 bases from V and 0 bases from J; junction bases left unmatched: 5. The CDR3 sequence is CASSQEPNRGSYNEQFF. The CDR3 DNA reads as TGCGCCAGCAGCCAAGAGCCAAACAGGGGCTCCTACAATGAGCAGTTCTTC.

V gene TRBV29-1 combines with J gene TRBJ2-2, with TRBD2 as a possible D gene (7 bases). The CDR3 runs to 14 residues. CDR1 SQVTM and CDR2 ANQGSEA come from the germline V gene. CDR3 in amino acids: CSCSRGASTGELFF. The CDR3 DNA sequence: TGCAGTTGCAGTCGGGGGGCGAGCACCGGGGAGCTGTTTTTT.

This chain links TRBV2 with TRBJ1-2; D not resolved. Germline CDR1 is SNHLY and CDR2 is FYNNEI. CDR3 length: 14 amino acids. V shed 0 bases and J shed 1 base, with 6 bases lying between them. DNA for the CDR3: TGTGCCAGCAGTGAAGCGGGGAATAACTATGGCTACACCTTC. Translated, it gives CASSEAGNNYGYTF.

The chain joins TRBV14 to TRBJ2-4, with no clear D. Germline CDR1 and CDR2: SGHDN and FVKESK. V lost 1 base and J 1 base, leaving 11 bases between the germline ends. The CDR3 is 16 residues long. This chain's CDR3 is CASSQAIGLAKNIQYF. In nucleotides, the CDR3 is TGTGCCAGCAGCCAAGCAATAGGTCTCGCCAAAAACATTCAGTACTTC.

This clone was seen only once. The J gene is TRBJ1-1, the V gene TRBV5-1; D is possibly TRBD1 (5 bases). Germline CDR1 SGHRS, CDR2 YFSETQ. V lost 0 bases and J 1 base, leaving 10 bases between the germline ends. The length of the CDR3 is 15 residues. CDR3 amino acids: CASSLAGRPNTEAFF. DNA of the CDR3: TGCGCCAGCAGCTTGGCGGGACGGCCGAACACTGAAGCTTTCTTT.

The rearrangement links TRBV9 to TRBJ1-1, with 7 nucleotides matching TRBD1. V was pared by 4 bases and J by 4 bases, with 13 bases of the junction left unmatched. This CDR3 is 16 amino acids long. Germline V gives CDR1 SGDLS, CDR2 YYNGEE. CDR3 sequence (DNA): TGTGCCAGCAGCCCCCAAGGGCAGGGGGTTAGCACTGAAGCTTTCTTT. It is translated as CASSPQGQGVSTEAFF.

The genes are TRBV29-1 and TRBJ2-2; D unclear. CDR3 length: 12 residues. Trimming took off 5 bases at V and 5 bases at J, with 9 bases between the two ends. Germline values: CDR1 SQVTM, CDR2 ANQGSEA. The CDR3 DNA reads TGCAGCGTTATTCAAATTACCGGGGAGCTGTTTTTT. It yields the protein CSVIQITGELFF.